The present entry profiles one T cell receptor beta chain with its context. This CDR3 region has 15 residues. V dropped 6 bases and J dropped 0 bases, with 13 bases sitting between them. CDR1 and CDR2 (germline): LGHDT, YNNKEL (reference sequence). The source of the sample is a study of T-cell memory formation after mild COVID-19. Using its own MiXCR run on the 5' RACE reads, TCRdb lists one record per CDR3 protein. Of about 410,000 distinct CDR3 sequences in the sample, more than 15% were seen once. The TCR comes from a young man who had mild COVID-19 (a few samples of this study predate the infection). Cell type and time point are not known. The sequencing sample was made of PBMCs or a T cell subset sorted from them (not recorded which). The chain uses TRBV3-1 and TRBJ2-3; D may be TRBD2 (5 bases). CDR3 in amino acids: CASSLAGPSTDTQYF. For the CDR3, the DNA is TGTGCCAGCAGTCTAGCAGGCCCTAGCACAGATACGCAGTATTTT.